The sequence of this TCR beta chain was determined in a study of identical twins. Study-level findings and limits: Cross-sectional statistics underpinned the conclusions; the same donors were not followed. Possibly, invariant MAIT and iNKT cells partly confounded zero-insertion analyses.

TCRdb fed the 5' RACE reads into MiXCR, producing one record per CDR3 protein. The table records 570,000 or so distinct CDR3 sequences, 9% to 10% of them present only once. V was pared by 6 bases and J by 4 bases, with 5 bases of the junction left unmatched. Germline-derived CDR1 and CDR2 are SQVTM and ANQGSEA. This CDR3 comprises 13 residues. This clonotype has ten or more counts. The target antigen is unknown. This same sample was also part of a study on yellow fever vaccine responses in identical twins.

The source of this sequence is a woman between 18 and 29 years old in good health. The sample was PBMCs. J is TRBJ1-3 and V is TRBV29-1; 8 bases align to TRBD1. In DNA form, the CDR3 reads TGCAGCGTCGTAACAGGGGGAGGAAACACCATATATTTT. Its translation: CSVVTGGGNTIYF.